This TCR beta chain stems from a study of cytomegalovirus exposure and HLA in healthy donors. The J segment lost 5 bases and the V segment lost 10 bases, leaving 3 bases of the junction unmatched. The germline V gene has CDR1 MNHEY and CDR2 SMNVEV (reference sequence). The CDR3 has 12 amino acids. PCR primers comprised 60 Vbeta and 13 Jbeta primers. TCRdb keeps only in-frame clones here, not all; method: immunoSEQ multiplex PCR. In the table there are about 160,000 clones, around 77% of which are singletons. Sequenced sample: PBMCs. The V gene is TRBV27, the J gene TRBJ1-4; 8 nucleotides align to TRBD1. This clonotype was obtained from a man aged 25-45 years in good health and CMV-seropositive. The CDR3 DNA sequence: TGTGCCACAGGGGGCCGGAATGAAAAACTGTTTTTT. It encodes CATGGRNEKLFF.